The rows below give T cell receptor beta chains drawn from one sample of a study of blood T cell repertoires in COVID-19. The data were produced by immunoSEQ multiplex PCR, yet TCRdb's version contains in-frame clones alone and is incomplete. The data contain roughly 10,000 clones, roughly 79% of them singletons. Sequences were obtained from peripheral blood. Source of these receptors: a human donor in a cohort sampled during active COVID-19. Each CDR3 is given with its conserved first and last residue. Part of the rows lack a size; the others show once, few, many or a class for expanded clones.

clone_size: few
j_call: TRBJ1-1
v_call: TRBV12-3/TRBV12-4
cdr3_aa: CASSDRGLFEAFF

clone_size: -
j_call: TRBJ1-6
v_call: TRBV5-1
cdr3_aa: CASRKTRDSNRAPLHF

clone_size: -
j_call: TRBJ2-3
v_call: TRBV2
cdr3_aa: CASSDNTDTQYF

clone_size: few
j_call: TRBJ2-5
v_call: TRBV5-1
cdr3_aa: CASTHGGVETQYF

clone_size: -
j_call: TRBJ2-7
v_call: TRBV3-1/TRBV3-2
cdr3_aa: CASSQETGPLGEQYF

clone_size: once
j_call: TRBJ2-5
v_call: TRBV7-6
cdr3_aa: CASSLVGTSVETQYF

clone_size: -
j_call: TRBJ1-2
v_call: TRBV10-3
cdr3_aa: CATSRSGKIITNYGYTF

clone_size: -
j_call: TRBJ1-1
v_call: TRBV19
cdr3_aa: CASSSPTGVLSEAFF

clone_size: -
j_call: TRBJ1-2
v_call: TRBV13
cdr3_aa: CASSLGQGARDGYTF

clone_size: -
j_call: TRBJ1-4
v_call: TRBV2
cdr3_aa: CASSPQGINEKLFF

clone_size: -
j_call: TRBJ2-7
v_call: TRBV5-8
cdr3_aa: CASTRGSSYEQYF

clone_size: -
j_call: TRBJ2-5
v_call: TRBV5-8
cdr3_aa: CASSFPGTQYF

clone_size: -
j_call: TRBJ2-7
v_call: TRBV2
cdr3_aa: CASRAGTGGDEQYF

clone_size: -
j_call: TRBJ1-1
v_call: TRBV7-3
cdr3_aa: CASSPGTGAEAFF

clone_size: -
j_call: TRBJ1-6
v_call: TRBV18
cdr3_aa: CASSLTDRNNSPLHF

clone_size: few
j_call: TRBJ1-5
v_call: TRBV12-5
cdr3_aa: CASGSSGYQPQHF

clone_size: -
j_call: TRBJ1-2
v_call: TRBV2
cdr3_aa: CASSEDTSLYGYTF

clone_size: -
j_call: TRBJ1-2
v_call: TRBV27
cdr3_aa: CASSLRGQNYGYTF

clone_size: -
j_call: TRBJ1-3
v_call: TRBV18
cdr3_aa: CASSLDSADSGNTIYF

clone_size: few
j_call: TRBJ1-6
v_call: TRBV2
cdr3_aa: CASSADGQGWNSPLHF